The sequence of this T cell receptor (beta chain) was determined in a study of shared clonotypes between healthy human individuals (TCRdb year 2020). Notes on the research overall: A couple of women and three men aged 18 to 49 years were included in the cohort. Different laboratories and diverse techniques were used to prepare libraries and sequence TCR repertoires, to increase sequencing depth and limit assay-specific biases. For each donor, three plates each were used for CD4 naive and CD4 memory, two plates were used for CD8 naive, and one plate was used for CD8 memory. Per donor, leukapheresis produced somewhere between about 0.9 and 9.5 billion PBMCs. To estimate repertoire size and how much clonotype sharing occurs between individuals, the study deeply sequenced the blood TCR repertoires of several healthy adults.

On the study overall, not on this receptor specifically: Pairwise subsampling indicated that sequencing depth was expected to affect the degree of clonotype sharing among donors. Because the study included only a small number of donors, the genetic and exposure-history diversity represented was limited. Compared with non-shared clonotypes, the clonotypes found in all four sorted-subset donors had higher generation probabilities. Only blood was sampled, and tissue TCR repertoires likely differ from those in blood. Estimated clonotype richness was generally larger for naive than for memory subsets. Incomplete sequencing was indicated by rarefaction of sorted-subset datasets, despite the large sequencing depth. About 5% of naive CD4, 3.5% of naive CD8, around 2.3% of memory CD4, and 0.4% of memory CD8 clonotypes were shared across a few donors.

CD8 naive samples were obtained by positive selection for CCR7 among CD45RO-negative cells, yielding a CD45RA+CCR7+ population from which TemRA cells were excluded. Healthy HIV-negative adults with no recently reported acute infections or vaccinations were included as donors. Every donor was a Caucasian adult living in Nashville, Tennessee, USA. After blood collection by leukapheresis, PBMCs were isolated using Ficoll-Histopaque density gradient centrifugation and then cryopreserved in the vapor phase of liquid nitrogen. Analytical flow cytometry was used to check the purity and quantity of each magnetically sorted T cell population. Each sorted fraction had its genomic DNA isolated and then quantified by UV absorbance on a Nanodrop 2000c. On this clone itself: Its antigen target is currently unknown. Per-base qualities were not stored, and no clone one base away is much larger.

Using the deep immunoSEQ assay, multiplex PCR amplified TCR CDR3 regions from genomic DNA. Genomic DNA extracted from each cell subset was distributed evenly over all wells of several immunoSEQ 96-well plates, and each plate served as one replicate. For sorted subsets, around 200 ng genomic DNA, equal to tens of thousands of T cell genomes, was loaded into each replicate PCR. Purified libraries were quantified with a Qubit 3.0 fluorometer, sized on a Bioanalyzer 2100, and re-quantified with the KAPA Library Quantification kit. A separate single-read 150-cycle Illumina NextSeq 550 flow cell was used to sequence each immunoSEQ 96-well plate. Concerning the study's data processing: The immunoSEQ output contained only junctional sequences without quality scores, so filtering could not match that applied to full-length reads. Sequences were annotated with PyIR, a Python wrapper for IgBLAST v1.9, and V/J genes and CDR3 were assigned using IMGT germline references. Any read was removed if the V/J assignment was weak (E-value above 1e-6), the CDR3 was missing, or the read contained stop codons, out-of-frame junctions, or ambiguous translated residues. V3J clonotypes were defined as sequences sharing an identical inferred V gene, J gene, and CDR3 amino acid sequence. To compute the percentage overlap between repertoires, the number of shared unique clonotypes was divided by the size of the smaller repertoire. Three approaches were used to assess repertoire richness: RTK rarefaction, the Chao1 estimator, and Recon v2.1 estimates of unobserved clonotypes. For all TCRbeta clonotypes obtained by the gDNA method from a handful of donors, generation probabilities were computed with OLGA. Not all clones reach the TCRdb copy of this immuneACCESS table, which keeps in-frame sequences only. Checked studies attribute under half of the gap to unresolved V genes and leave the rest unexplained. V and J calls and clone size are as listed in that table; D and trimming were resolved from the DNA. In all, the sample holds about 2 million clones, and about 95% of those were seen once. Clones ranked in the top ten supply around 1.1% of the sample.

This TCR came from a man aged 18 to 29 in good health. The sample taken for sequencing was naive CD8+ T cells sorted from blood. The cell subset or site label on this specimen signifies: CD45RA+CCR7+.

The sequence in DNA is TGTGCCAGCAGTGAAACGTGGAATTCACCCCTCCACTTT. Translated, this gives CASSETWNSPLHF. The V gene is TRBV6-4 and the J gene is TRBJ1-6, with the D segment identity uncertain. The junction carries 7 bases between V and J, which are trimmed by 3 bases and 7 bases respectively. From a lookup of the germline V gene, CDR1 and CDR2 are MRHNA and SNTAGT. Spanning cysteine to phenylalanine, the CDR3 consists of 13 amino acids. The CDR3 DNA has 39 bases and is translated from base 1.